Following are 10 T cell receptor beta chains from one sample sequenced in a study of blood T cell repertoires in COVID-19. Using immunoSEQ multiplex PCR, the repertoire was profiled, and TCRdb retains in-frame clones only, with some absent. The data show around 240,000 clones, with roughly 83% seen just once and roughly 2% held by the top ten. The sample taken for sequencing was PBMCs or T cells enriched from blood (not recorded which). The receptors derive from a woman between 45 and 60 years old who had recovered from COVID-19.

This clone appeared a single time. This chain connects TRBV5-1 to TRBJ1-2; 9 bases match TRBD1. V trimming: 4 bases; J trimming: 0 bases; junction bases outside the gene matches: 4. CDR1 SGHRS and CDR2 YFSETQ come from the germline V gene. This CDR3 comprises 15 residues. The DNA for the CDR3 is TGCGCCAGCAGCGGAACAGGGGGCACTAACTATGGCTACACCTTC. It specifies CASSGTGGTNYGYTF. Combining the CDR3 with reference TRBV5-1 and TRBJ1-2 gives the whole variable domain KAGVTQTPRYLIKTRGQQVTLSCSPISGHRSVSWYQQTPGQGLQFLFEYFSETQRNKGNFPGRFSGRQFSNSRSEMNVSTLELGDSALYLCASSGTGGTNYGYTFGSGTRLTVV.

This chain links TRBV6-2 or TRBV6-3 with TRBJ2-1, with 8 nucleotides matching TRBD2. CDR1 and CDR2 (germline): MNHEY, SVGEGT. Trimming removed 5 bases from V and 2 bases from J; junction bases left unmatched: 8. The CDR3 has 16 residues. The CDR3 DNA sequence: TGTGCCAGCAGTCCAATAGCGGGAATCGCCTACAATGAGCAGTTCTTC. Translation gives CASSPIAGIAYNEQFF.

The chain is built from TRBV7-2 and TRBJ1-3, with 7 bases lining up with TRBD1. V dropped 6 bases and J dropped 4; count of bases not matched to a gene: 9. Looked up from germline, CDR1 is SGHTA and CDR2 is FQGNSA. This CDR3 contains 15 residues. The CDR3, as DNA: TGTGCCAGCAGGCCCCAGATGGGACAGGGAAACACCATATATTTT. It translates to CASRPQMGQGNTIYF.

The chain joins TRBV5-4 to TRBJ2-2; 8 nucleotides line up with TRBD2. With 0 bases clipped from V and 5 bases from J, the junction kept 9 bases outside the gene matches. Germline V CDR1 and CDR2: SGHNT, YYREEE (reference sequence). This CDR3 is 17 amino acids long. The CDR3 DNA sequence: TGTGCCAGCAGCTTGGTAGGGGGACTAGGACCGACCGGGGAGCTGTTTTTT. This encodes CASSLVGGLGPTGELFF.

The gene calls are TRBV7-3 and TRBJ1-6; 10 nucleotides match TRBD1. V lost 5 bases to trimming and J lost 11 bases; unmatched junction nucleotides: 15. The CDR3 has 17 amino acids. Germline CDR1 is SGHTA and CDR2 is FQGTGA. DNA of the CDR3: TGTGCCAGCAGCCTTCGGACAGGGGGGAGGGTGTGGCCACCCCTCCACTTT. Protein product: CASSLRTGGRVWPPLHF.

The J gene is TRBJ2-6, the V gene TRBV10-3; 7 bases agree with TRBD1. The V gene's germline CDR1 is ENHRY and CDR2 SYGVKD. V lost 4 bases to trimming and J lost 3 bases; unmatched junction nucleotides: 6. This CDR3 is built from 16 residues. The DNA of the CDR3 is TGTGCCATCAGTGGGGCAGGGGGTCGTGGGGCCAACGTCCTGACTTTC. Its protein is CAISGAGGRGANVLTF.

J is TRBJ2-1 and V is TRBV19, with 7 bases identical to TRBD1. The CDR3 spans 15 residues. The J segment lost 5 bases and the V segment lost 6 bases, leaving 10 bases of the junction unmatched. CDR1 LNHDA and CDR2 SQIVND come from the germline V gene (reference sequence). This chain's CDR3 is CASRTTGSQNNEQFF. Here the CDR3 DNA reads TGTGCCAGTAGAACGACAGGGAGCCAGAACAATGAGCAGTTCTTC.

The chain couples TRBV7-2 to TRBJ1-5; a weak D match, TRBD1 (6 bases). Germline lookup yields CDR1 SGHTA and CDR2 FQGNSA. The germline V and J ends were trimmed by 4 bases and 8 bases, with 18 bases remaining between them. The CDR3 spans 15 residues. The CDR3 DNA is TGTGCCAGCAGCTCGGACAGCTCTCTTCTAAAGCCCCAGCATTTT. It yields the protein CASSSDSSLLKPQHF.

V is TRBV29-1 and J is TRBJ2-3; D call uncertain. Between the trimmed V and J ends, which lost 0 bases and 6 bases, there was a span of 7 bases. Germline CDR1 SQVTM, CDR2 ANQGSEA. The CDR3 sequence is 12 residues long. CDR3 nucleotides: TGCAGCGTTGAAGATCCGGGTGATACGCAGTATTTT. It translates to CSVEDPGDTQYF.

The gene calls are TRBV28 and TRBJ2-7; 10 bases map to TRBD1. The V gene's germline CDR1 is MDHEN and CDR2 SYDVKM. The CDR3 runs to 16 residues. V gave up 2 bases and J gave up 1 base; unmatched junction bases: 5. This CDR3 reads CASSLTGQGLSYEQYF. For the CDR3, the DNA is TGTGCCAGCAGTTTAACGGGACAGGGGTTATCCTACGAGCAGTACTTC.